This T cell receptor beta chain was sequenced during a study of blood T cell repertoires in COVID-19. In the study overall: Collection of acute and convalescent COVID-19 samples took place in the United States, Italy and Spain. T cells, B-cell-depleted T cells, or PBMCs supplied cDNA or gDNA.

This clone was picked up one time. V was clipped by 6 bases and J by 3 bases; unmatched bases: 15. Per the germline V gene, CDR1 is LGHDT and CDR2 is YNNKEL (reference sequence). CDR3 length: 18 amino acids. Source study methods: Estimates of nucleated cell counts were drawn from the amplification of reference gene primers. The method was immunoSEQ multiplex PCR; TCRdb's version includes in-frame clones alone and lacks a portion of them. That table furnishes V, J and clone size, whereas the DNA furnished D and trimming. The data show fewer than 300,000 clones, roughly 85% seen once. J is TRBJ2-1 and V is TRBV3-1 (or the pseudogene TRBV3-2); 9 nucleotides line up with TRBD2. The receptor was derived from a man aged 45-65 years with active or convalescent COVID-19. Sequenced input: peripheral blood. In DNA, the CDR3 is TGTGCCAGCAGTCTCGCTTGGGGGCCAGCGGGAGGCTACAATGAGCAGTTCTTC. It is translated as CASSLAWGPAGGYNEQFF.